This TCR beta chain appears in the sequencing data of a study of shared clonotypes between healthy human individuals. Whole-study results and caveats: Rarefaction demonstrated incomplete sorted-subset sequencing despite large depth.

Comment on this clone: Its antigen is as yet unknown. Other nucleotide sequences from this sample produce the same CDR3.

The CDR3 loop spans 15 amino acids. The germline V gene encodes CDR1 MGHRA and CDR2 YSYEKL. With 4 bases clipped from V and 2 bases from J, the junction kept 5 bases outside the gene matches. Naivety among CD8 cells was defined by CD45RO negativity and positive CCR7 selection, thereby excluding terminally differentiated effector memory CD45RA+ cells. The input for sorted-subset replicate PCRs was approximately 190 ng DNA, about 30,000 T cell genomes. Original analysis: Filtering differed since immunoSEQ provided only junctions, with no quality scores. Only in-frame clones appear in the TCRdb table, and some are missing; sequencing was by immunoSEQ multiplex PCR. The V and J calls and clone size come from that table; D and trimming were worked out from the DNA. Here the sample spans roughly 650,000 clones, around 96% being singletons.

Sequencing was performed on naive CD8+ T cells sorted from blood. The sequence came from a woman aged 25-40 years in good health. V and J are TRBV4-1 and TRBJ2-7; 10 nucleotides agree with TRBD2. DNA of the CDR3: TGCGCCAGCAGCCCCCGGACTAGCGGAACCTACGAGCAGTACTTC. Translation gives CASSPRTSGTYEQYF.